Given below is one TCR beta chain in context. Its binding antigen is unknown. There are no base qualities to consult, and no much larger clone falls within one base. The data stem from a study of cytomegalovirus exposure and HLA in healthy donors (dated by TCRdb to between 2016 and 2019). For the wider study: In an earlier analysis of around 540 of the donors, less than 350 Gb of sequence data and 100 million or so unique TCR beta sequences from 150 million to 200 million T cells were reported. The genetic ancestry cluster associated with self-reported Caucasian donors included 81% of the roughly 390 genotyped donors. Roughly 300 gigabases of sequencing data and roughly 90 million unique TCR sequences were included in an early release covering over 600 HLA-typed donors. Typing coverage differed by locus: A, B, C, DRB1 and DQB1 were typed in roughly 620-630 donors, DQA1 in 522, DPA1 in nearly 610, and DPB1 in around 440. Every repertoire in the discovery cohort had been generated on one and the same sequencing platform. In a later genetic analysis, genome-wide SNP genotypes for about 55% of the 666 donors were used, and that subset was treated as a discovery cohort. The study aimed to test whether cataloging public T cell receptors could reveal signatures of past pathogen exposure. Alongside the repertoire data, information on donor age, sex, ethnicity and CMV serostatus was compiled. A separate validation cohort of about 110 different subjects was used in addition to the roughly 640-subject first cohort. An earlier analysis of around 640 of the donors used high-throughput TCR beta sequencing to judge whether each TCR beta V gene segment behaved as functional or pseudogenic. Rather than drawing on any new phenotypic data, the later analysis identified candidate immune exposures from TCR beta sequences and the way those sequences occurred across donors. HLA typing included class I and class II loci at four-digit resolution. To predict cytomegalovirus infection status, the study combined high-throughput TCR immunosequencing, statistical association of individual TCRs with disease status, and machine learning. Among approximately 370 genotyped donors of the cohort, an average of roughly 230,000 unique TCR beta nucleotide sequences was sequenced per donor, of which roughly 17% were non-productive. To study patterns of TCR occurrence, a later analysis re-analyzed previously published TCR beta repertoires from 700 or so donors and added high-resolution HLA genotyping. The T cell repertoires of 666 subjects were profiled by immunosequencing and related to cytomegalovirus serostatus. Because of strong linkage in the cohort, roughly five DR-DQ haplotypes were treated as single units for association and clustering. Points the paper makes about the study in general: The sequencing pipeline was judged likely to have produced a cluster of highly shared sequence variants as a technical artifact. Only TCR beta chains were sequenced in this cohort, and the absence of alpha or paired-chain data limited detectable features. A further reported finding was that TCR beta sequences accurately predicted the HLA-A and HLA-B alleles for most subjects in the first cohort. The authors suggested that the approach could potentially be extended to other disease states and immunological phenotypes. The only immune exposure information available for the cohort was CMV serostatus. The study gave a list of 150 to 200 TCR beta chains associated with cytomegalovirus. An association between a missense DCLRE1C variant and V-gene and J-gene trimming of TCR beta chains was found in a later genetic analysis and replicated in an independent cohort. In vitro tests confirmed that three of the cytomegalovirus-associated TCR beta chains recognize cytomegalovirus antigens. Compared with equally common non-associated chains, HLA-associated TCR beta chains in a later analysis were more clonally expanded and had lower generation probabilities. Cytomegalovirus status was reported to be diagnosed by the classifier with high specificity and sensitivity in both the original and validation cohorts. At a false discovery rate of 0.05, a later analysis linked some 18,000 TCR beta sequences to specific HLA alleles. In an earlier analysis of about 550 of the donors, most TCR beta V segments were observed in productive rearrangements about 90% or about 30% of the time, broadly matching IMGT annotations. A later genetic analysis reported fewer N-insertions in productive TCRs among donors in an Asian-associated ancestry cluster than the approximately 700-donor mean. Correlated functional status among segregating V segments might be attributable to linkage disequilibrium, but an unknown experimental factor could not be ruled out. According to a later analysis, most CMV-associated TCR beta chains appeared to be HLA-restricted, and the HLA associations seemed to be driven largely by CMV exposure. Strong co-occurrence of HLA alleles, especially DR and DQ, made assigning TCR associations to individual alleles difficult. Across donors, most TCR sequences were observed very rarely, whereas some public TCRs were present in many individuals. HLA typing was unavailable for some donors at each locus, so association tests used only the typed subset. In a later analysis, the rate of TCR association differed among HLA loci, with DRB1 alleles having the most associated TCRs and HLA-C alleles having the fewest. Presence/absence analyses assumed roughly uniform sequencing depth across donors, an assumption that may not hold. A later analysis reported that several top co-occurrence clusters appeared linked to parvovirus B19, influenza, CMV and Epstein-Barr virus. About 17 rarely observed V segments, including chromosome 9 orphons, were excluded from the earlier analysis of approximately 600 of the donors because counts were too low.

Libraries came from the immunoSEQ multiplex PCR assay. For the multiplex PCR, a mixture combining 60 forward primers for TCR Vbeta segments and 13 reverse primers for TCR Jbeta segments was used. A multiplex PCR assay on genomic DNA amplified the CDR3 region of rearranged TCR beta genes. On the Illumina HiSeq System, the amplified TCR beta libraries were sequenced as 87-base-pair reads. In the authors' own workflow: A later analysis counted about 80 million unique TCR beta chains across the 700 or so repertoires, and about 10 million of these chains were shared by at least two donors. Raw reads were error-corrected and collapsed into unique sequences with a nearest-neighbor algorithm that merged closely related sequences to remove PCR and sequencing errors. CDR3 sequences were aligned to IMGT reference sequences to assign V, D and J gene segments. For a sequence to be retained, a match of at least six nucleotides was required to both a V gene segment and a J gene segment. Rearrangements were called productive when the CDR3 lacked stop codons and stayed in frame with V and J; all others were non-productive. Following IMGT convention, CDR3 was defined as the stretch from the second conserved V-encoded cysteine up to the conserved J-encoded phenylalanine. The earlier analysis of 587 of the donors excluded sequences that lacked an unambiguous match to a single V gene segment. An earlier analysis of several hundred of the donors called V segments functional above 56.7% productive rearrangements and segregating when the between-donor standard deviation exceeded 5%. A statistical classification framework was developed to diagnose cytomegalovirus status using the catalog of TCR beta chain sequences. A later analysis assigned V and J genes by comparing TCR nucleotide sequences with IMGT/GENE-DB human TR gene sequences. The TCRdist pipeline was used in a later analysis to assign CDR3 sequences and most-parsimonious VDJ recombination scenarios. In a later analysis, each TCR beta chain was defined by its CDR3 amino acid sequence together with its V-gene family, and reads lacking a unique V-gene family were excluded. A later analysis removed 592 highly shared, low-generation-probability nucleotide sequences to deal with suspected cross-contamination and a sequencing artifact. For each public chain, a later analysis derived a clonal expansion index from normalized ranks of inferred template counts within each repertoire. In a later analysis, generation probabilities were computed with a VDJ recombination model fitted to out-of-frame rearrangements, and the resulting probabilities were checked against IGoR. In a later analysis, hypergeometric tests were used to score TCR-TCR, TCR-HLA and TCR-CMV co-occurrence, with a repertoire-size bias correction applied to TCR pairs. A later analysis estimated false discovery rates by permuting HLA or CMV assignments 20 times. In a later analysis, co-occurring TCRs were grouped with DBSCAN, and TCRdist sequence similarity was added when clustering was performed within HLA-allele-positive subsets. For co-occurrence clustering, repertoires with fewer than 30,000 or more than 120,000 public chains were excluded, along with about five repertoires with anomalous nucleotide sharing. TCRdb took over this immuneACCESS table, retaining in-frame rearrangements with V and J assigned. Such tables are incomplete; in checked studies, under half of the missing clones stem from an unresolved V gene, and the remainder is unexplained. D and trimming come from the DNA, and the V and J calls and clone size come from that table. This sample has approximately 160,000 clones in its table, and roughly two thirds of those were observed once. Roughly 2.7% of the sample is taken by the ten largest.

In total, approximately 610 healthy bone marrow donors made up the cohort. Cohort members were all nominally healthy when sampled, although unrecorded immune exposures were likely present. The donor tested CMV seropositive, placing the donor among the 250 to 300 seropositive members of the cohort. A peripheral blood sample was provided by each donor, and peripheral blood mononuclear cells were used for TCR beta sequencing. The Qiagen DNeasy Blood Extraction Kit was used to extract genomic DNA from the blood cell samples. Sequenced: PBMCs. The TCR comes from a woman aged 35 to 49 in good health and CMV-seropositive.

The CDR3 amino acid sequence is: CASSLWTSDYEQYF. The bases are TGTGCCAGCAGTTTATGGACTAGCGACTACGAGCAGTACTTC. The sequence links TRBV6-5 to TRBJ2-7, and TRBD2 aligns with 9 junction nucleotides. The CDR3, cysteine through phenylalanine, is 14 amino acids long. The CDR3 DNA has 42 bases and is translated from base 1. V has 4 bases trimmed and J has 3 bases trimmed; junction bases matching no gene number 4. The germline V gene encodes CDR1 MNHEY and CDR2 SVGAGI.